These T cell receptor beta chains were read from a single sample in a study of blood T cell repertoires in COVID-19. TCRdb's table, derived via immunoSEQ multiplex PCR, lists solely in-frame clones and lacks some. The table records about 300,000 clones, roughly 85% of them present only once. Sample: PBMCs or T cells enriched from blood (not recorded which). The receptor set was obtained from a woman between 45 and 65 years old who had recovered from COVID-19. The CDR3 runs from the conserved cysteine through the conserved F or W. The D gene is left open where the match is weak. Not all rows give a size; the values are once, few, many and, for expanded clones, a class.

D gene	V gene	clone size	J gene	CDR3 DNA	CDR3 protein
TRBD2	TRBV7-2	NA	TRBJ2-7	TGTGCCAGCAGTCGCAGACTAGCGGGAGCGTACGAGCAGTACTTC	CASSRRLAGAYEQYF
NA	TRBV7-9	NA	TRBJ1-1	TGTGCCAGCAGGGTACAGGGAGGGTCTGAAGCTTTCTTT	CASRVQGGSEAFF
NA	TRBV5-1	NA	TRBJ2-7	TGCGCCAGCAGCTTGGGGCAGTCGTTTACCTACGAGCAGTACTTC	CASSLGQSFTYEQYF
NA	TRBV28	NA	TRBJ1-4	TGTGCCAGCAGTTTAGTCCAAAATGAAAAACTGTTTTTT	CASSLVQNEKLFF
TRBD1	TRBV9	NA	TRBJ1-1	TGTGCCAGCAGCGCCGGACAGGGGAGCACTGAAGCTTTCTTT	CASSAGQGSTEAFF
TRBD1	TRBV30	NA	TRBJ1-6	TGTGCCTGGAGCGACAGGGTTTCCTCACCCCTCCACTTT	CAWSDRVSSPLHF
NA	TRBV5-8	NA	TRBJ1-5	TGTGCCAGCAGCTTGGAGGGGCAGAGCAATCAGCCCCAGCATTTT	CASSLEGQSNQPQHF
NA	TRBV28	NA	TRBJ1-6	TGTGCCAGCAGTTTATTAGGCAGGGTTGTGAGTTCACCCCTCCACTTT	CASSLLGRVVSSPLHF
TRBD1	TRBV30	NA	TRBJ2-3	TGTGCCTGGAGTGGGAAGCAGGGGGATTACACAGATACGCAGTATTTT	CAWSGKQGDYTDTQYF
NA	TRBV19	NA	TRBJ1-5	TGTGCCAGTAGTATCTCAAATAGGGGGGGTAGCAATCAGCCCCAGCATTTT	CASSISNRGGSNQPQHF
TRBD2	TRBV7-7	NA	TRBJ2-1	TGTGCCAGCAGCCCTGTAGCGGGAGCCGCATACAATGAGCAGTTCTTC	CASSPVAGAAYNEQFF
TRBD1	TRBV28	NA	TRBJ1-2	TGTGCCAGCAGCCACAGGGGGCAGCTTGGCTACACCTTC	CASSHRGQLGYTF
NA	TRBV11-3	NA	TRBJ2-6	TGTGCCAGCAGCTTTGCGCAGGGAATGGCTGGGGCCAACGTCCTGACTTTC	CASSFAQGMAGANVLTF
TRBD1	TRBV19	NA	TRBJ1-2	TGTGCCAGTAGTCCAGGACAGGGGGCGGGAGGCTACACCTTC	CASSPGQGAGGYTF
NA	TRBV27	NA	TRBJ1-1	TGTGCCAGCAGTCACTCCCGAGACTCTGAAGCTTTCTTT	CASSHSRDSEAFF
TRBD1	TRBV19	NA	TRBJ1-2	TGTGCCAGCCGGGGACAGGGCGACCATGGCTACACCTTC	CASRGQGDHGYTF
NA	TRBV7-9	NA	TRBJ1-1	TGTGCCAGCAGCCCCGCGGTGGAGGAGGTCTATCCTGAAGCTTTCTTT	CASSPAVEEVYPEAFF
TRBD1	TRBV18	NA	TRBJ1-5	TGTGCCAGCTCACCTGGACGGACAGGGACCAGCAATCAGCCCCAGCATTTT	CASSPGRTGTSNQPQHF
NA	TRBV28	NA	TRBJ2-1	TGTGCCAGCGGAGGGGCTCGGGAGCAGTTCTTC	CASGGAREQFF
TRBD2	TRBV10-1	NA	TRBJ2-7	TGCGCCAGCAGTCCGACAGCGGGGTCCTACGAGCAGTACTTC	CASSPTAGSYEQYF
TRBD2	TRBV9	NA	TRBJ2-1	TGTGCCAGCTCTAGCGGGGTAAACAATGAGCAGTTCTTC	CASSSGVNNEQFF
NA	TRBV2	NA	TRBJ1-4	TGTGCCAGCAGGATCCCGTCAGGGGCTTCTAATGAAAAACTGTTTTTT	CASRIPSGASNEKLFF
NA	TRBV4-1	NA	TRBJ2-2	TGCGCCAGCAGCCAAGATAACGGACTTTTCACCGGGGAGCTGTTTTTT	CASSQDNGLFTGELFF
TRBD1	TRBV5-1	NA	TRBJ2-2	TGCGCCAGCAGCTTGAGGACCGGATTGGACAGGAGCACCGGGGAGCTGTTTTTT	CASSLRTGLDRSTGELFF
NA	TRBV3-1/TRBV3-2	NA	TRBJ2-7	TGTGCCAGCAGCCGAGGCAGTTCGGGGTACGAGCAGTACTTC	CASSRGSSGYEQYF
NA	TRBV5-1	NA	TRBJ1-1	TGCGCCAGCAGCTTGGTTGGGGGCTTATCGAACACTGAAGCTTTCTTT	CASSLVGGLSNTEAFF
TRBD1	TRBV19	NA	TRBJ1-1	TGTGCCAGTAGCTGGACAGGAGGGAACACTGAAGCTTTCTTT	CASSWTGGNTEAFF
NA	TRBV6-5	NA	TRBJ1-6	TGTGCCAGCAGCCAGGCTCAGAATTCACCCCTCCACTTT	CASSQAQNSPLHF
NA	TRBV19	NA	TRBJ1-6	TGTGCCAGCAAGGACAGTCCAGATTCACCCCTCCACTTT	CASKDSPDSPLHF
NA	TRBV27	NA	TRBJ2-3	TGTGCCAGCAGTTCAGGGTATACGCAGTATTTT	CASSSGYTQYF
NA	TRBV19	NA	TRBJ2-1	TGTGCCAGTTGTCCGGACCAGGGCTACAATGAGCAGTTCTTC	CASCPDQGYNEQFF
NA	TRBV7-9	once	TRBJ2-3	TGTGCCAGCAGCTTAGCGAGGGCCCTTACAGATACGCAGTATTTT	CASSLARALTDTQYF
NA	TRBV28	NA	TRBJ1-3	TGTGCCAGCAGTTCCGGGGTAAACTCTGGAAACACCATATATTTT	CASSSGVNSGNTIYF
TRBD1	TRBV12-5	NA	TRBJ2-5	TGTGCTAGTGGCCACCCCAACCGGGACAGGGTCAATCAAGAGACCCAGTACTTC	CASGHPNRDRVNQETQYF
TRBD1	TRBV7-2	NA	TRBJ1-4	TGTGCCAGCAGCTCCTCCGGACAGGGGTGGGAAAAACTGTTTTTT	CASSSSGQGWEKLFF
NA	TRBV19	few	TRBJ2-7	TGTGCCAGTAGTATCTCCGACGACACCTCCTACGAGCAGTACTTC	CASSISDDTSYEQYF
NA	TRBV29-1	NA	TRBJ2-6	TGCAGCGTTGAGGGGCAAGCCAGATCTGGGGCCAACGTCCTGACTTTC	CSVEGQARSGANVLTF
TRBD1	TRBV5-6	NA	TRBJ2-3	TGTGCCAGCAGCCTGGGGGACAGGGTTTTAGATACGCAGTATTTT	CASSLGDRVLDTQYF
TRBD1	TRBV4-1	many	TRBJ2-1	TGCGCCAGCAGCCAAGCTCAAAATACAGGGGGCCAGTTCTTC	CASSQAQNTGGQFF
NA	TRBV30	NA	TRBJ1-4	TGTGCCTGGAGTGTAGGGACTGCGAAACTGTTTTTT	CAWSVGTAKLFF
NA	TRBV7-2	NA	TRBJ1-5	TGTGCCAGCAGCTTAGTAGCAGACAGGAATCAGCCCCAGCATTTT	CASSLVADRNQPQHF
NA	TRBV9	NA	TRBJ1-1	TGTGCCAGCAGCGTAGGTCCGGGGACTGAAGCTTTCTTT	CASSVGPGTEAFF
NA	TRBV6-6	NA	TRBJ1-6	TGTGCCAGCAGTTACTCTAGGGAGTCACCCCTCCACTTT	CASSYSRESPLHF
TRBD2	TRBV19	NA	TRBJ2-2	TGTGCCAGTAGTGAACGACTAGCGGGAGGCGGCGGGGAGCTGTTTTTT	CASSERLAGGGGELFF
NA	TRBV7-2	NA	TRBJ1-5	TGTGCCAGCAGTTTCACAGGGACGTATAGCAATCAGCCCCAGCATTTT	CASSFTGTYSNQPQHF